This T cell receptor (beta chain) was sequenced for a study of T cell responses to AZD1222 COVID-19 vaccine. This table comes from immunoSEQ multiplex PCR, and its TCRdb copy is limited to in-frame clones, with some not included. The repertoire has roughly 120,000 clones, approximately 90% of them found once; the top ten carry roughly 2.4%. Study-level findings and limits: Spike-specific TCR breadth and depth went up after people got two AZD1222 doses. CD4 TCRs covered the whole spike, strongest at regions 160-218 and 743-854. Donor demographics were predominantly white British with a female majority; clonal diversity may be underestimated. Baseline serology detected seropositivity in only 5 or 6 AZD1222 recipients.

A word on this clone: The antigen is unknown.

The CDR3 length is 12 residues. V dropped 4 bases and J dropped 4 bases, with 11 bases sitting between them. Germline CDR1 reads GTSNPN; CDR2 reads SVGIG (reference sequence). The source is an adult in good health. V gene TRBV30 combines with J gene TRBJ2-7; the D gene is possibly TRBD2 (6 bases). The input for sequencing was peripheral blood, taken on day 0 of AZD1222 vaccination. The CDR3 region has the DNA TGTGCCTGGACGGGAGACGGATACGAGCAGTACTTC. The encoded protein is CAWTGDGYEQYF.